These T cell receptor beta chains were read from a single sample in a study of blood T cell dynamics during melanoma immunotherapy. The table came from immunoSEQ multiplex PCR; TCRdb's copy has only in-frame clones and leaves some out. Of more than 4,000 clones listed, roughly 84% were seen once; the top ten hold approximately 15%. The specimen was blood, collected from a patient treated with checkpoint blockade. Every receptor here comes from a human donor with melanoma. The CDR3 runs from the conserved cysteine through the conserved F or W. A D gene is named only where the DNA matches it firmly. Expanded clones are given a class, and other clones once, few, many or no size at all.

len	j_gene	v_gene	d_gene	abundance	CDR3aa	CDR3nt
14	TRBJ1-4	TRBV9	-	-	CASSVGGGNEKLFF	TGTGCCAGCAGCGTAGGTGGGGGCAATGAAAAACTGTTTTTT
15	TRBJ1-1	TRBV18	-	-	CASSPRQDKSTEAFF	TGTGCCAGCTCACCACGGCAGGACAAGTCCACTGAAGCTTTCTTT
15	TRBJ1-5	TRBV6-5	-	once	CASIPMPLLRQPQHF	TGTGCCAGCATTCCGATGCCACTTCTGCGTCAGCCCCAGCATTTT
13	TRBJ1-1	TRBV6-4	-	once	CASSRGLNTEAFF	TGTGCCAGCTCTCGTGGGTTGAACACTGAAGCTTTCTTT
12	TRBJ2-4	TRBV10-3	-	-	CAISESENIQYF	TGTGCCATCAGTGAGTCCGAAAACATTCAGTACTTC
15	TRBJ1-2	TRBV30	-	-	CAWSFRTAFRSGYTF	TGTGCCTGGAGTTTTCGGACCGCTTTTCGCTCCGGCTACACCTTC
14	TRBJ1-2	TRBV11-3	-	once	CASSPTPWGKCYTF	TGTGCCAGCAGCCCAACCCCTTGGGGCAAATGCTACACCTTC
19	TRBJ1-6	TRBV9	-	-	CASSVGVGGTSSYNSPLHF	TGTGCCAGCAGCGTAGGGGTAGGGGGGACTAGCTCCTATAATTCACCCCTCCACTTT
16	TRBJ2-7	TRBV5-7	-	few	CASSPPRESHRYEQYF	TGTGCCAGCAGCCCCCCCCGGGAATCACACCGGTACGAGCAGTACTTC
14	TRBJ1-2	TRBV2	TRBD1	-	CASRGGQNFYGYTF	TGTGCCAGCAGGGGGGGACAGAACTTTTATGGCTACACCTTC
16	TRBJ1-2	TRBV7-2	TRBD1	-	CASSLDGTGSNYGYTF	TGTGCCAGCAGCCTCGACGGGACAGGGTCTAACTATGGCTACACCTTC
14	TRBJ2-7	TRBV6-1	TRBD1	-	CASSGTGVPYEQYF	TGTGCCAGCAGTGGGACAGGGGTACCCTACGAGCAGTACTTC
16	TRBJ2-3	TRBV7-9	TRBD2	-	CASSSRYGGVTDTQYF	TGTGCCAGCAGCTCCCGTTACGGGGGGGTCACAGATACGCAGTATTTT
14	TRBJ2-7	TRBV2	-	-	CASSEEYGGHEQYF	TGTGCCAGCAGTGAAGAGTACGGGGGGCACGAGCAGTACTTC
13	TRBJ2-3	TRBV15	-	-	CATSDTYTDTQYF	TGTGCCACCAGCGACACCTACACAGATACGCAGTATTTT
13	TRBJ2-7	TRBV11-3	-	-	CASIGTRFYEQYF	TGTGCCAGTATCGGGACCAGATTTTACGAGCAGTACTTC
15	TRBJ2-1	TRBV9	TRBD1	-	CASSPRDSSYNEQFF	TGTGCCAGCAGCCCCCGGGACAGCTCCTACAATGAGCAGTTCTTC
16	TRBJ1-4	TRBV4-3	TRBD1	-	CASSARGGTGSEKLFF	TGCGCCAGCAGCGCAAGAGGGGGGACAGGGAGTGAAAAACTGTTTTTT
15	TRBJ2-7	TRBV7-2	TRBD2	-	CASSQGTSGTYEQYF	TGTGCCAGCAGCCAAGGGACTAGCGGTACCTACGAGCAGTACTTC
15	TRBJ1-5	TRBV6-1	-	-	CASRMDSSLRQPQHF	TGTGCCAGCAGAATGGACAGTAGCCTCCGTCAGCCCCAGCATTTT
13	TRBJ1-6	TRBV19	-	-	CASSFGYNSPLHF	TGTGCCAGTAGTTTTGGCTATAATTCACCCCTCCACTTT
14	TRBJ2-7	TRBV10-3	-	-	CAISEGGSFHEQYF	TGTGCCATCAGTGAGGGGGGGAGTTTCCACGAGCAGTACTTC
15	TRBJ1-1	TRBV4-3	-	-	CASSQDLSVSTEAFF	TGCGCCAGCAGCCAAGATTTATCGGTCAGTACTGAAGCTTTCTTT
15	TRBJ2-5	TRBV15	-	-	CATSRDSGVSPTQYF	TGTGCCACCAGCAGAGATTCTGGGGTCAGCCCGACCCAGTACTTC
14	TRBJ1-4	TRBV5-1	-	-	CASSLGTHGEKLFF	TGCGCCAGCAGCTTGGGGACCCACGGGGAAAAACTGTTTTTT
14	TRBJ1-4	TRBV7-9	-	-	CASSSRGTNEKLFF	TGTGCCAGCAGCTCAAGGGGCACTAATGAAAAACTGTTTTTT
13	TRBJ1-2	TRBV6-5	-	-	CASSYGGKWGYTF	TGTGCCAGCAGTTACGGGGGGAAGTGGGGCTACACCTTC
14	TRBJ2-7	TRBV18	TRBD2	-	CASSLGLAVDEQYF	TGTGCCAGCTCCCTCGGACTAGCGGTCGACGAGCAGTACTTC
15	TRBJ1-1	TRBV11-2	-	-	CASSPRTAMNTEAFF	TGTGCCAGCAGCCCCAGGACGGCCATGAACACTGAAGCTTTCTTT
16	TRBJ1-4	TRBV11-2	-	once	CASSIGHELPNEKLFF	TGTGCCAGCAGCATAGGCCACGAACTGCCCAATGAAAAACTGTTTTTT
13	TRBJ1-2	TRBV6-4	-	-	CASSEGRGLGYTF	TGTGCCAGCAGTGAGGGGCGAGGGCTTGGCTACACCTTC
14	TRBJ1-1	TRBV30	TRBD1	-	CAWRTTGARTEAFF	TGTGCCTGGAGGACTACAGGGGCGAGAACTGAAGCTTTCTTT
17	TRBJ1-5	TRBV11-2	-	-	CASSLDQGTPYNQPQHF	TGTGCCAGCAGCTTAGATCAGGGGACCCCTTACAATCAGCCCCAGCATTTT
14	TRBJ1-1	TRBV6-1	TRBD1	-	CASCPGQGGTEAFF	TGTGCCAGCTGTCCAGGACAGGGGGGCACTGAAGCTTTCTTT
13	TRBJ2-7	TRBV6-5	TRBD2	-	CASSFSGAPEQYF	TGTGCCAGCAGTTTTAGCGGGGCCCCCGAGCAGTACTTC
14	TRBJ2-7	TRBV5-1	-	-	CASSSGDSRGEQYF	TGCGCCAGCAGCTCGGGGGACAGTCGGGGCGAGCAGTACTTC
16	TRBJ1-4	TRBV2	-	-	CASSESPVGASEKLFF	TGTGCCAGCAGTGAAAGTCCAGTGGGGGCAAGCGAAAAACTGTTTTTT
14	TRBJ1-1	TRBV6-6	TRBD1	-	CASTDDRGGTEAFF	TGTGCCAGCACCGACGACAGGGGGGGCACTGAAGCTTTCTTT
15	TRBJ2-7	TRBV11-2	-	once	CASSLVGGALTEQYF	TGTGCCAGCAGCTTAGTGGGGGGGGCTCTAACCGAGCAGTACTTC
14	TRBJ1-2	TRBV10-3	-	-	CAISEMGANYGYTF	TGTGCCATCAGTGAAATGGGGGCGAACTATGGCTACACCTTC